This T cell receptor (beta chain) stems from a study of blood T cell repertoires in COVID-19. Study details: Acute and convalescent COVID-19 specimens originated in the United States, Italy and Spain.

Germline-derived CDR1 and CDR2 are MDHEN and SYDVKM. CDR3 length equals 14 residues. Deletions cut 4 bases from V and 1 base from J, with 8 bases between. In the original workflow: By means of reference gene primer amplification, nucleated cell counts were estimated. Assay used: immunoSEQ multiplex PCR; TCRdb lists only in-frame clones, some missing. V, J and clone size derive from that table, while D and trimming were established from the DNA sequence. The data contain 150,000 to 200,000 clones, 82% of them singletons. Cohort placement rested on clinical history that participants reported themselves. The study counted Cohort 3 donors as recovered given two negative PCRs, clearance, or symptom resolution. This clone showed up just a few times.

Sequencing was carried out using PBMCs or T cells enriched from blood (not recorded which). The TCR sequence derives from a man in his sixties who had recovered from COVID-19. The V call is TRBV28, the J call TRBJ1-5; maybe TRBD1 (5 bases). The CDR3 sequence: CASSSRQSNQPQHF. As DNA, the CDR3 is TGTGCCAGCAGTTCCCGACAGAGCAATCAGCCCCAGCATTTT.